The 9 T cell receptor beta chains reported below all come from one sample, sequenced in a study of identical twins. TCRdb reanalysed the 5' RACE reads using MiXCR and keeps one entry per CDR3 protein. This table has around 1.7 million distinct CDR3 sequences, 25% to 35% appearing once. Source material: cord blood. Receptors were obtained from a newborn girl in good health.

The chain has TRBV3-1 and TRBJ2-7, with a weak D call TRBD1 (6 bases). Trimming shortened V by 0 bases and J by 3 bases, and 18 bases separated the two germline ends. Germline CDR1 LGHDT, CDR2 YNNKEL (reference sequence). The length of the CDR3 is 17 residues. DNA of the CDR3: TGTGCCAGCAGCCAAGATAGAACAGAGGGGGAGAGCTACGAGCAGTACTTC. It translates to CASSQDRTEGESYEQYF.

In nucleotides, the CDR3 is TGTGCCAGCAGCTCGGGACTACGACCAGATACGCAGTATTTT. It translates to CASSSGLRPDTQYF. The rearrangement links TRBV11-3 to TRBJ2-3; TRBD2 matches 7 bases. V shed 4 bases and J 4 bases; nucleotides not matched to a gene: 5. Germline-derived CDR1 and CDR2 are SGHNT and YENEEA. The CDR3 has 14 residues.

The chain has TRBV6-1 and TRBJ2-5, with TRBD1 matching 7 bases. With V trimmed by 2 bases and J by 2 bases, 8 bases remained unmatched. This CDR3 is 16 amino acids long. The germline V gene has CDR1 MNHNS and CDR2 SASEGT. The CDR3 DNA reads as TGTGCCAGCAGTGAATGGGGCGACAGGGTTCAAGAGACCCAGTACTTC. Amino acid sequence: CASSEWGDRVQETQYF.

This sequence joins TRBV15 and TRBJ2-4, with TRBD1 matching over 7 bases. Per germline, CDR1 LNHNV and CDR2 YYDKDF (reference sequence). This CDR3 is built from 19 residues. Unmatched junction bases numbered 12, after V lost 1 base and J lost 0 bases. The CDR3 region is CATSRGDSGTVLAKNIQYF. The DNA for the CDR3 is TGTGCCACCAGCAGAGGCGACTCCGGGACAGTCCTAGCCAAAAACATTCAGTACTTC. Looking up the rest from reference TRBV15 and TRBJ2-4 gives the full variable domain: DAMVIQNPRYQVTQFGKPVTLSCSQTLNHNVMYWYQQKSSQAPKLLFHYYDKDFNNEADTPDNFQSRRPNTSFCFLDIRSPGLGDTAMYLCATSRGDSGTVLAKNIQYFGAGTRLSVL.

The sample holds many counts of this clonotype. This rearrangement joins TRBV4-2 to TRBJ2-3, with D maybe TRBD2 (5 bases). V lost 0 bases to trimming and J lost 6 bases, with 13 bases between them. The germline V gene encodes CDR1 LGHNA and CDR2 YNFKEQ. The CDR3 has 15 residues. CDR3 DNA: TGTGCCAGCAGCCAAGATGGTGCTAGGGAGGATACGCAGTATTTT. It is translated as CASSQDGAREDTQYF.

As for this clonotype: The junction differs from germline at one of its ends, possibly a read error. The chain uses TRBV7-2 and TRBJ2-1, with D possibly being TRBD2 (6 bases). Germline-derived CDR1 and CDR2 are SGHTA and FQGNSA. CDR3 length: 15 residues. CDR3: CASSLRSGVWGEQLF. In DNA form, the CDR3 reads TGTGCCAGCAGCTTACGGTCGGGAGTGTGGGGTGAGCAGTTATTC.

This clonotype occurred many times. The V call is TRBV4-2, the J call TRBJ2-1; D is uncertain. V dropped 1 base and J dropped 4 bases, with 8 bases sitting between them. Per the germline V gene, CDR1 is LGHNA and CDR2 is YNFKEQ. The CDR3 extends over 14 amino acids. In nucleotides, the CDR3 is TGTGCCAGCAGCCAAGGACGACCGTACAATGAGCAGTTCTTC. It translates to CASSQGRPYNEQFF.

The chain's CDR3 is CSAPRTENYGYTF. The CDR3 DNA reads as TGCAGTGCTCCCCGGACAGAGAACTATGGCTACACCTTC. The V call is TRBV20-1, the J call TRBJ1-2; a possible D gene is TRBD1 (6 bases). The CDR3 extends over 13 amino acids. Germline CDR1 reads DFQATT; CDR2 reads SNEGSKA (reference sequence). V gave up 5 bases and J gave up 2 bases, with 12 bases separating them.

This clonotype occurred once. The V call is TRBV30, the J call TRBJ2-5; D not certain. The CDR3 runs to 12 residues. Germline loops: CDR1 GTSNPN, CDR2 SVGIG (reference sequence). V lost 5 bases and J lost 1, with 8 bases in between. For the CDR3, the DNA is TGTGCCTGGCGGTTTTCCCAAGAGACCCAGTACTTC. Its protein is CAWRFSQETQYF. Full variable domain (rest looked up from reference TRBV30 and TRBJ2-5): SQTIHQWPATLVQPVGSPLSLECTVEGTSNPNLYWYRQAAGRGLQLLFYSVGIGQISSEVPQNLSASRPQDRQFILSSKKLLLSDSGFYLCAWRFSQETQYFGPGTRLLVL.